This T cell receptor beta chain stems from a study of PD-L1 blockade in urothelial cancer. Whole-study context: Between 0 and 3 chemotherapy regimens preceded treatment for each patient. Blood analysis occurred 3 weeks (second dose) and 6 weeks after treatment start. Findings and caveats of the study: Those with durable benefit had larger increases in tumor-associated blood clones at 3 weeks.

Time point defined: pretreatment peripheral blood. A total of 1 to 8 samples per patient were collected pretreatment and on-treatment. J gave up 0 bases and V 0 bases, and 5 bases lay outside the gene matches. Germline CDR1 is SGHNT and CDR2 is YENEEA. The CDR3 is made up of 18 amino acids. This clone was seen a single time. Antigen specificity is unknown. Sequenced by immunoSEQ multiplex PCR; TCRdb stores in-frame clones only, minus some. In the table there are some 66,000 clones, 86% of which are singletons. The chain recombines TRBV11-3 with TRBJ2-3; 11 bases map to TRBD2. This receptor was obtained from a man in his sixties with urothelial cancer. The material was PBMCs, obtained around atezolizumab (anti-PD-L1) treatment. The CDR3 is CASSLEALAGGSTDTQYF. The CDR3 nucleotides read TGTGCCAGCAGCTTAGAGGCCCTAGCGGGGGGCAGCACAGATACGCAGTATTTT.